This T cell receptor (beta chain) was observed in a study of CD8 T cells in ankylosing spondylitis. This clonotype was counted at least ten times. This CDR3 is built from 14 residues. The ends were cut back, 1 base at V and 7 bases at J, with 13 bases in the middle. In germline, CDR1 is MGHRA, CDR2 YSYEKL. TCRdb re-analysed the 5' RACE reads in MiXCR, keeping a single row per CDR3 protein. This sample yields about 140,000 distinct CDR3 sequences, of which 9.5% to 12% are seen a single time; 3.5% to 5% belongs to the top ten. Sequenced input: blood, either unsorted or a sorted T cell fraction (not recorded which). The chain joins TRBV4-1 to TRBJ1-2, with D hard to call. This receptor was taken from a female donor with ankylosing spondylitis or in good health (not recorded which). The CDR3 spells CASSQGYAPSGYTF. Here the CDR3 DNA reads TGCGCCAGCAGCCAAGGTTACGCCCCGAGTGGCTACACCTTC.